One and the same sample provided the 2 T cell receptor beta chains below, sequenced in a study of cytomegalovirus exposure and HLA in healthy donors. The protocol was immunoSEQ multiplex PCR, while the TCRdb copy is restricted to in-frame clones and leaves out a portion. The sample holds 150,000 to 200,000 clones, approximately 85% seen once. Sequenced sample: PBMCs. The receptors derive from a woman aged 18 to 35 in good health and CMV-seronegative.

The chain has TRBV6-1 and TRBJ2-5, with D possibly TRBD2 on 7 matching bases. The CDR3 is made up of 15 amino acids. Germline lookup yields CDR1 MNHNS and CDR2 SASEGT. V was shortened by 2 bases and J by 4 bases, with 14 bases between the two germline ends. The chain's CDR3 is CASSEFGGRGETQYF. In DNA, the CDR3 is TGTGCCAGCAGTGAATTCGGGGGGCGGGGAGAGACCCAGTACTTC.

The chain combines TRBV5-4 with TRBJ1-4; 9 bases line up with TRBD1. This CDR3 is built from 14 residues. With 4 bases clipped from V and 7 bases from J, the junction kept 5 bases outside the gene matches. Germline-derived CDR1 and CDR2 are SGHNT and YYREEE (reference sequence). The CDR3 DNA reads TGTGCCAGCAGCAAGGACAGGGGCGGTGAAAAACTGTTTTTT. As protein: CASSKDRGGEKLFF.